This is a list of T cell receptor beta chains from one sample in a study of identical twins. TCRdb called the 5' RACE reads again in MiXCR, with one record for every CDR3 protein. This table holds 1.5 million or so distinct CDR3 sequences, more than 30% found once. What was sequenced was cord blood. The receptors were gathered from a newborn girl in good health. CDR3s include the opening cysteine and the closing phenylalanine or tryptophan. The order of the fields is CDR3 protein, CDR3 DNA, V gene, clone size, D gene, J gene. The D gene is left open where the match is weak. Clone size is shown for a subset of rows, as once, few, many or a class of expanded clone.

CDR3aa: CASSFIGTEAFF; CDR3nt: TGTGCCAGCAGCTTCATTGGAACTGAAGCTTTCTTT; v_gene: TRBV6-5; abundance: few; d_gene: -; j_gene: TRBJ1-1
CDR3aa: CASSLGWRGGREETQYF; CDR3nt: TGTGCCAGCAGCCTAGGGTGGCGCGGGGGGCGCGAGGAGACCCAGTACTTC; v_gene: TRBV7-6; abundance: -; d_gene: TRBD2; j_gene: TRBJ2-5
CDR3aa: CSARERTSGGARNIQYF; CDR3nt: TGCAGTGCTAGAGAAAGGACTAGCGGGGGGGCTCGGAACATTCAGTACTTC; v_gene: TRBV20-1; abundance: few; d_gene: TRBD2; j_gene: TRBJ2-4
CDR3aa: CASSQDGSGPVFPYEQYF; CDR3nt: TGCGCCAGCAGCCAAGATGGAAGCGGACCGGTATTCCCCTACGAGCAGTACTTC; v_gene: TRBV4-1; abundance: -; d_gene: -; j_gene: TRBJ2-7
CDR3aa: CASRSSLAGFYEQYF; CDR3nt: TGTGCCAGCAGATCTTCACTAGCGGGATTCTACGAGCAGTACTTC; v_gene: TRBV7-2; abundance: few; d_gene: TRBD2; j_gene: TRBJ2-7
CDR3aa: CASSQDWRSNEKLFF; CDR3nt: TGCGCCAGCAGCCAAGATTGGAGGAGCAATGAAAAACTGTTTTTT; v_gene: TRBV4-1; abundance: -; d_gene: -; j_gene: TRBJ1-4
CDR3aa: CAWTPRGPDTQYF; CDR3nt: TGTGCCTGGACGCCCAGGGGGCCCGATACGCAGTATTTT; v_gene: TRBV30; abundance: -; d_gene: TRBD1; j_gene: TRBJ2-3
CDR3aa: CASSSLESNQPRHF; CDR3nt: TGTGCCAGCAGTTCCCTCGAGAGCAATCAGCCCCGGCATTTT; v_gene: TRBV28; abundance: -; d_gene: -; j_gene: TRBJ1-5
CDR3aa: CASSRDRGRFTNEKLFF; CDR3nt: TGCGCCAGCAGTCGGGACAGGGGGCGATTCACTAATGAAAAACTGTTTTTT; v_gene: TRBV5-1; abundance: once; d_gene: TRBD1; j_gene: TRBJ1-4
CDR3aa: CASSEPGRADTQYF; CDR3nt: TGTGCCAGCAGTGAACCGGGACGGGCAGATACGCAGTATTTT; v_gene: TRBV2; abundance: -; d_gene: -; j_gene: TRBJ2-3
CDR3aa: CASSLLEGGKNIQYF; CDR3nt: TGCGCCAGCAGCTTGCTCGAGGGCGGGAAAAACATTCAGTACTTC; v_gene: TRBV5-1; abundance: -; d_gene: -; j_gene: TRBJ2-4
CDR3aa: CASSPPSGGANIQYF; CDR3nt: TGTGCCAGCAGCCCCCCCAGCGGGGGGGCAAACATTCAGTACTTC; v_gene: TRBV12-3/TRBV12-4; abundance: many; d_gene: TRBD2; j_gene: TRBJ2-4
CDR3aa: CASSYGTGKRNQPQHF; CDR3nt: TGTGCCAGCAGTTACGGGACAGGGAAGCGCAATCAGCCCCAGCATTTT; v_gene: TRBV6-5; abundance: -; d_gene: TRBD1; j_gene: TRBJ1-5
CDR3aa: CAWSGQGYYGYTF; CDR3nt: TGTGCCTGGAGTGGACAGGGTTATTATGGCTACACCTTC; v_gene: TRBV30; abundance: -; d_gene: TRBD1; j_gene: TRBJ1-2
CDR3aa: CASSPPGLARQETQYF; CDR3nt: TGTGCCAGCAGCCCCCCGGGACTAGCACGACAAGAGACCCAGTACTTC; v_gene: TRBV7-9; abundance: -; d_gene: TRBD2; j_gene: TRBJ2-5
CDR3aa: CASSLRGTSGYNEQYF; CDR3nt: TGTGCCAGCAGTTTAAGGGGGACTAGCGGTTACAATGAGCAGTACTTC; v_gene: TRBV12-3/TRBV12-4; abundance: -; d_gene: TRBD2; j_gene: TRBJ2-7
CDR3aa: CSARWASTAYEQYF; CDR3nt: TGCAGTGCTAGGTGGGCCAGCACAGCCTACGAGCAGTACTTC; v_gene: TRBV20-1; abundance: -; d_gene: -; j_gene: TRBJ2-7
CDR3aa: CASSVVVTSGSGEQYF; CDR3nt: TGTGCCAGCAGCGTAGTCGTGACTAGCGGGAGCGGTGAGCAGTACTTC; v_gene: TRBV9; abundance: once; d_gene: TRBD2; j_gene: TRBJ2-5
CDR3aa: CSARYDRGGYNEQFF; CDR3nt: TGCAGTGCTAGATACGACAGGGGGGGCTACAATGAGCAGTTCTTC; v_gene: TRBV20-1; abundance: -; d_gene: TRBD1; j_gene: TRBJ2-1
CDR3aa: CATSRWTSNTGELFF; CDR3nt: TGTGCCACCAGCAGATGGACTTCGAACACCGGGGAGCTGTTTTTT; v_gene: TRBV15; abundance: -; d_gene: -; j_gene: TRBJ2-2
CDR3aa: CASSLSLASDTQYF; CDR3nt: TGTGCCAGCAGTTTAAGTCTAGCGTCAGATACGCAGTATTTT; v_gene: TRBV27; abundance: -; d_gene: -; j_gene: TRBJ2-3
CDR3aa: CASSFRWGERTGELFF; CDR3nt: TGTGCCAGCAGTTTCCGGTGGGGCGAAAGGACCGGGGAGCTGTTTTTT; v_gene: TRBV12-3/TRBV12-4; abundance: -; d_gene: -; j_gene: TRBJ2-2
CDR3aa: CASSQGPGKGRANYGYTF; CDR3nt: TGCGCCAGCAGCCAAGGCCCAGGGAAGGGACGAGCTAACTATGGCTACACCTTC; v_gene: TRBV4-1; abundance: few; d_gene: -; j_gene: TRBJ1-2
CDR3aa: CASSTPGAQDYGYTF; CDR3nt: TGTGCCAGCAGTACCCCAGGGGCGCAGGACTATGGCTACACCTTC; v_gene: TRBV28; abundance: -; d_gene: -; j_gene: TRBJ1-2
CDR3aa: CSAKAGDIYNEQYF; CDR3nt: TGCAGTGCTAAGGCGGGAGATATCTACAATGAGCAGTATTTT; v_gene: TRBV20-1; abundance: -; d_gene: TRBD2; j_gene: TRBJ2-3